A selection of T cell receptor beta chains follows, all from one sample in a study of shared clonotypes between healthy human individuals. Here immunoSEQ multiplex PCR was the method, and the copy in TCRdb shows in-frame clones only, minus some. The data contain more than 1.2 million clones, less than 99% of them singletons. Sequencing was carried out using naive CD4+ T cells sorted from blood. The receptors shown here come from a man younger than 40 in good health. The CDR3 runs from the conserved cysteine through the conserved F or W. The D gene is left open where the match is weak. Size is stated for part of the rows, as once, few or many counts, or as a class when the clone is expanded.

J: TRBJ2-1; size: .; V: TRBV29-1; D: TRBD1; CDR3: CSVFPGQGPYNEQFF; DNA: TGCAGCGTTTTCCCGGGACAGGGTCCTTACAATGAGCAGTTCTTC
J: TRBJ2-1; size: .; V: TRBV5-1; D: TRBD2; CDR3: CASSSGTSGLLHEQFF; DNA: TGCGCCAGCAGCTCTGGGACTAGCGGACTCCTCCATGAGCAGTTCTTC
J: TRBJ1-3; size: .; V: TRBV6-6; D: .; CDR3: CASSFKGALGNTIYF; DNA: TGTGCCAGCAGTTTTAAAGGGGCGTTGGGAAACACCATATATTTT
J: TRBJ1-5; size: .; V: TRBV7-2; D: .; CDR3: CASSFTGIDQPQHF; DNA: TGTGCCAGCAGCTTTACAGGAATCGATCAGCCCCAGCATTTT
J: TRBJ2-1; size: .; V: TRBV28; D: TRBD2; CDR3: CASSPSGRAMNEQFF; DNA: TGTGCCAGCAGTCCTAGCGGGAGGGCCATGAATGAGCAGTTCTTC
J: TRBJ1-1; size: once; V: TRBV27; D: TRBD1; CDR3: CASRPPQGWTEAFF; DNA: TGTGCCAGCAGGCCCCCACAGGGGTGGACTGAAGCTTTCTTT
J: TRBJ1-2; size: .; V: TRBV5-4; D: .; CDR3: CASSLPGVDYGYTF; DNA: TGTGCCAGCAGCTTGCCAGGGGTGGACTATGGCTACACCTTC
J: TRBJ2-3; size: .; V: TRBV10-3; D: .; CDR3: CAISVGQGRTDTQYF; DNA: TGTGCCATCAGTGTGGGGCAGGGGCGCACAGATACGCAGTATTTT
J: TRBJ1-4; size: once; V: TRBV5-1; D: .; CDR3: CASSLGSAGDEKLFF; DNA: TGCGCCAGCAGCTTGGGGTCTGCGGGGGATGAAAAACTGTTTTTT
J: TRBJ2-7; size: .; V: TRBV5-4; D: TRBD1; CDR3: CASSFKGQGGYEQYF; DNA: TGTGCCAGCAGCTTTAAGGGACAGGGAGGCTACGAGCAGTACTTC
J: TRBJ2-7; size: .; V: TRBV4-1; D: .; CDR3: CASSQDLHPGAYEQYF; DNA: TGCGCCAGCAGCCAAGATCTCCACCCTGGAGCGTACGAGCAGTACTTC
J: TRBJ2-1; size: once; V: TRBV10-3; D: TRBD2; CDR3: CAIRGLAGYNEQFF; DNA: TGTGCCATCAGGGGACTAGCGGGATACAATGAGCAGTTCTTC
J: TRBJ2-1; size: once; V: TRBV5-4; D: TRBD2; CDR3: CASRGGLAGVSNEQFF; DNA: TGTGCCAGCAGGGGGGGGCTAGCGGGAGTTTCCAATGAGCAGTTCTTC
J: TRBJ2-1; size: .; V: TRBV28; D: .; CDR3: CASSRPLGQSYNEQFF; DNA: TGTGCCAGCAGTCGCCCCCTCGGGCAGTCCTACAATGAGCAGTTCTTC
J: TRBJ1-1; size: .; V: TRBV19; D: .; CDR3: CASSMALSGVLNTEAFF; DNA: TGTGCCAGTAGTATGGCCCTCTCAGGGGTTCTGAACACTGAAGCTTTCTTT
J: TRBJ2-3; size: once; V: TRBV7-2; D: TRBD1; CDR3: CASSLAGQGADTQYF; DNA: TGTGCCAGCAGCTTAGCCGGACAGGGGGCAGATACGCAGTATTTT
J: TRBJ1-1; size: .; V: TRBV5-4; D: TRBD1; CDR3: CASSQKRTGDTEAFF; DNA: TGTGCCAGCAGCCAAAAAAGGACAGGGGACACTGAAGCTTTCTTT
J: TRBJ2-5; size: .; V: TRBV4-2; D: .; CDR3: CASSLAAGGGQETQYF; DNA: TGTGCCAGCAGCCTCGCCGCCGGGGGAGGACAAGAGACCCAGTACTTC
J: TRBJ2-7; size: .; V: TRBV7-9; D: TRBD1; CDR3: CASSPRQGSYEQYF; DNA: TGTGCCAGCAGCCCCCGACAGGGATCCTACGAGCAGTACTTC
J: TRBJ2-7; size: .; V: TRBV28; D: .; CDR3: CASYREGAYEQYF; DNA: TGTGCCAGCTACCGGGAAGGTGCCTACGAGCAGTACTTC
J: TRBJ1-3; size: .; V: TRBV5-6; D: .; CDR3: CASSHLTPSGNTIYF; DNA: TGTGCCAGCAGCCACCTGACACCTTCTGGAAACACCATATATTTT
J: TRBJ2-7; size: .; V: TRBV7-6; D: TRBD1; CDR3: CASSLARDRAYEQYF; DNA: TGTGCCAGCAGCTTAGCCCGGGACAGGGCTTACGAGCAGTACTTC
J: TRBJ2-7; size: .; V: TRBV4-1; D: .; CDR3: CASSHLVAVSSYEQYF; DNA: TGCGCCAGCAGCCATCTCGTCGCGGTCAGCTCCTACGAGCAGTACTTC
J: TRBJ2-2; size: .; V: TRBV6-4; D: TRBD1; CDR3: CASSRDRDIGELFF; DNA: TGTGCCAGCAGCCGGGACAGGGACATCGGGGAGCTGTTTTTT
J: TRBJ2-5; size: .; V: TRBV11-3; D: .; CDR3: CASSQQGTKETQYF; DNA: TGTGCCAGCAGCCAGCAGGGAACAAAAGAGACCCAGTACTTC
J: TRBJ1-1; size: .; V: TRBV19; D: .; CDR3: CASSIIGGMNTEAFF; DNA: TGTGCCAGTAGTATTATAGGGGGGATGAACACTGAAGCTTTCTTT
J: TRBJ2-1; size: .; V: TRBV5-1; D: TRBD1; CDR3: CASSSGTGIEQFF; DNA: TGCGCCAGCAGCTCCGGGACAGGTATTGAGCAGTTCTTC
J: TRBJ2-7; size: .; V: TRBV15; D: .; CDR3: CATSRAPTAYEQYF; DNA: TGTGCCACCAGCAGAGCCCCAACCGCCTACGAGCAGTACTTC
J: TRBJ2-1; size: .; V: TRBV20-1; D: .; CDR3: CSAGRNEQFF; DNA: TGCAGTGCCGGTAGAAATGAGCAGTTCTTC
J: TRBJ2-7; size: .; V: TRBV20-1; D: .; CDR3: CSSSSDYEQYF; DNA: TGCAGTTCATCTTCAGATTACGAGCAGTACTTC
J: TRBJ2-5; size: .; V: TRBV5-4; D: TRBD1; CDR3: CASSSRDRYQETQYF; DNA: TGTGCCAGCAGCTCCCGGGACAGGTACCAAGAGACCCAGTACTTC
J: TRBJ2-5; size: once; V: TRBV10-3; D: .; CDR3: CAIRQGSQETQYF; DNA: TGTGCCATCAGGCAGGGGTCTCAAGAGACCCAGTACTTC
J: TRBJ2-7; size: .; V: TRBV28; D: TRBD1; CDR3: CASSSLSGTGISEQYF; DNA: TGTGCCAGCAGTTCCCTCTCCGGGACAGGGATTTCCGAGCAGTACTTC
J: TRBJ2-3; size: .; V: TRBV7-3; D: TRBD1; CDR3: CASSTQTGWTDTQYF; DNA: TGTGCCAGCAGCACCCAGACAGGGTGGACAGATACGCAGTATTTT
J: TRBJ2-1; size: .; V: TRBV7-8; D: .; CDR3: CASSLVRGVPYNEQFF; DNA: TGTGCCAGCAGCTTAGTGAGGGGAGTCCCCTACAATGAGCAGTTCTTC
J: TRBJ2-3; size: once; V: TRBV27; D: .; CDR3: CASSSLGTSDTQYF; DNA: TGTGCCAGCAGCTCCTTGGGAACGTCAGATACGCAGTATTTT
J: TRBJ2-1; size: .; V: TRBV25-1; D: TRBD2; CDR3: CASSEYSSSGIPNEQFF; DNA: TGTGCCAGCAGTGAATATTCGTCTAGCGGGATCCCCAATGAGCAGTTCTTC
J: TRBJ2-3; size: once; V: TRBV29-1; D: .; CDR3: CSVEGVPGPSDTQYF; DNA: TGCAGCGTTGAAGGGGTCCCGGGGCCCAGTGATACGCAGTATTTT
J: TRBJ2-3; size: .; V: TRBV5-1; D: .; CDR3: CASTLGGPGTDTQYF; DNA: TGCGCCAGCACGCTGGGCGGGCCCGGCACAGATACGCAGTATTTT
J: TRBJ2-6; size: .; V: TRBV28; D: .; CDR3: CASSLVGSGANVLTF; DNA: TGTGCCAGCAGCCTAGTGGGCTCTGGGGCCAACGTCCTGACTTTC
J: TRBJ1-3; size: .; V: TRBV2; D: .; CDR3: CASSDNGGLSGNTIYF; DNA: TGTGCCAGCAGTGATAACGGCGGACTCTCTGGAAACACCATATATTTT
J: TRBJ1-1; size: .; V: TRBV2; D: .; CDR3: CASSEALRQNEAFF; DNA: TGTGCCAGCAGTGAAGCGCTTAGGCAGAATGAAGCTTTCTTT
J: TRBJ2-7; size: .; V: TRBV11-2; D: .; CDR3: CASSLDSGSYEQYF; DNA: TGTGCCAGCAGCTTAGATAGTGGGTCCTACGAGCAGTACTTC
J: TRBJ2-3; size: .; V: TRBV30; D: .; CDR3: CAWSVLPRTDTQYF; DNA: TGTGCCTGGAGTGTACTTCCCCGAACAGATACGCAGTATTTT
J: TRBJ2-5; size: .; V: TRBV10-3; D: .; CDR3: CAISESMRVPHQETQYF; DNA: TGTGCCATCAGTGAGTCGATGAGGGTCCCCCACCAAGAGACCCAGTACTTC
J: TRBJ2-7; size: .; V: TRBV10-2; D: TRBD2; CDR3: CASRTGGLSYEQYF; DNA: TGCGCCAGCAGGACGGGAGGTCTATCCTACGAGCAGTACTTC
J: TRBJ2-3; size: .; V: TRBV5-5; D: TRBD2; CDR3: CASSLSGGSTDTQYF; DNA: TGTGCCAGCAGCTTGAGCGGGGGTAGCACAGATACGCAGTATTTT
J: TRBJ2-3; size: once; V: TRBV29-1; D: TRBD2; CDR3: CSDGLVGRFDTQYF; DNA: TGCAGCGACGGACTAGTGGGGAGGTTCGATACGCAGTATTTT
J: TRBJ2-7; size: .; V: TRBV7-8; D: .; CDR3: CASSPTDRTYEQYF; DNA: TGTGCCAGCAGCCCTACCGACAGGACCTACGAGCAGTACTTC
J: TRBJ2-3; size: .; V: TRBV7-2; D: .; CDR3: CASSPRNTQYF; DNA: TGTGCCAGCAGCCCGAGAAATACGCAGTATTTT
J: TRBJ1-2; size: .; V: TRBV18; D: .; CDR3: CASSPQQAGGYTF; DNA: TGTGCCAGCTCACCACAACAGGCAGGTGGCTACACCTTC
J: TRBJ2-1; size: .; V: TRBV5-1; D: .; CDR3: CASSPISGSSYNEQFF; DNA: TGCGCCAGCAGCCCCATTAGCGGTAGCTCCTACAATGAGCAGTTCTTC
J: TRBJ1-1; size: .; V: TRBV7-2; D: TRBD1; CDR3: CASSPHRGPNTEAFF; DNA: TGTGCCAGCAGCCCCCACAGGGGGCCAAACACTGAAGCTTTCTTT
J: TRBJ2-3; size: .; V: TRBV27; D: .; CDR3: CASSLSVAGTDTQYF; DNA: TGTGCCAGCAGTTTATCCGTGGCGGGAACAGATACGCAGTATTTT
J: TRBJ2-4; size: once; V: TRBV2; D: .; CDR3: CASSERPNIQYF; DNA: TGTGCCAGCAGTGAACGGCCGAACATTCAGTACTTC